This is a list of T cell receptor beta chains from one sample in a study of post-analysis software for immune sequencing data. From the PCR reads, TCRdb called clonotypes with MiXCR, one entry per CDR3 protein. The sample shows about 770,000 distinct CDR3 sequences, around 42% of them seen only once. Sequencing used blood. These receptors originate from a girl under 18 with multiple sclerosis. CDR3s include the opening cysteine and the closing phenylalanine or tryptophan. The D gene is left open where the match is weak. Clone size is shown for a subset of rows, as once, few, many or a class of expanded clone.

.	.	TRBV12-3/TRBV12-4	12	TRBJ1-2	CASSSPRRGYTF	TGTGCCAGCAGTTCCCCGCGGCGAGGCTACACCTTC
.	TRBD1	TRBV29-1	16	TRBJ2-1	CSVDDFGQGLYNEQFF	TGCAGCGTTGATGATTTTGGACAGGGCCTATACAATGAGCAGTTCTTC
few	.	TRBV4-3	15	TRBJ2-4	CASSQDRGRGNIQYF	TGCGCCAGCAGCCAAGATAGGGGGAGGGGGAACATTCAGTACTTC
.	TRBD2	TRBV12-3/TRBV12-4	18	TRBJ2-1	CASSLFGLGGGSSNEQFF	TGTGCCAGCAGTTTGTTTGGGTTGGGGGGAGGGTCCTCCAATGAGCAGTTCTTC
.	.	TRBV2	14	TRBJ2-3	CATSPSVRTDTQYF	TGTGCCACCTCCCCTAGCGTACGAACAGATACGCAGTATTTT
.	TRBD1	TRBV12-3/TRBV12-4	15	TRBJ2-7	CASRSGQGVLYEQYF	TGTGCCAGCAGGTCGGGACAGGGGGTTCTCTACGAGCAGTACTTC
.	TRBD1	TRBV6-5	16	TRBJ2-5	CASSYSNRGDQETQYF	TGTGCCAGCAGTTACTCGAACAGGGGAGACCAAGAGACCCAGTACTTC
.	.	TRBV6-5	13	TRBJ2-3	CASSTNRADTQYF	TGTGCCAGCAGTACGAACCGGGCAGATACGCAGTATTTT
.	.	TRBV9	14	TRBJ2-7	CASSPGGVTYEQYF	TGTGCCAGCAGCCCAGGGGGGGTAACCTACGAGCAGTACTTC
.	.	TRBV29-1	11	TRBJ2-7	CSGTIRDEQYF	TGCAGCGGGACAATTCGCGACGAGCAGTACTTC
.	.	TRBV7-9	15	TRBJ1-2	CASSSPGHSYYGYTF	TGTGCCAGCAGTTCGCCGGGACACTCGTACTATGGCTACACCTTC
few	.	TRBV24-1	11	TRBJ2-7	CATSDLTEQYF	TGTGCCACCAGTGATTTAACCGAGCAGTACTTC
few	TRBD2	TRBV7-8	15	TRBJ2-3	CASSPQRGGTDTQYF	TGTGCCAGCAGCCCCCAGCGGGGAGGCACAGATACGCAGTATTTT
.	.	TRBV10-3	15	TRBJ2-7	CAIRTGTESSYEQYF	TGTGCCATCAGAACCGGGACCGAAAGCTCCTACGAGCAGTACTTC
.	TRBD2	TRBV10-3	14	TRBJ2-7	CAAPGTSGSYEQYF	TGTGCCGCCCCCGGGACTAGCGGGTCCTACGAGCAGTACTTC
few	TRBD2	TRBV12-3/TRBV12-4	14	TRBJ2-3	CASSLAGASDTQYF	TGTGCCAGTAGCCTAGCGGGAGCCTCAGATACGCAGTATTTT
.	.	TRBV7-9	15	TRBJ2-1	CASSYLGVEDNEQFF	TGTGCCAGCAGTTACTTGGGGGTAGAGGACAATGAGCAGTTCTTC
.	TRBD2	TRBV3-1	17	TRBJ2-5	CASSHDLGTSVLETQYF	TGTGCCAGCAGCCATGACCTCGGGACTAGCGTTTTAGAGACCCAGTACTTC
.	.	TRBV29-1	16	TRBJ2-7	CSVETPDRGLPYEQYF	TGCAGCGTTGAGACCCCTGACAGGGGACTACCCTACGAGCAGTACTTC
few	.	TRBV10-1	13	TRBJ2-3	CASSDRGTDTQYF	TGCGCCAGCAGTGATAGGGGCACAGATACGCAGTATTTT
.	.	TRBV13	13	TRBJ2-7	CASSHGASYEQYF	TGTGCCAGCAGCCACGGGGCGAGCTACGAGCAGTACTTC
.	TRBD2	TRBV7-2	16	TRBJ2-7	CASSLTGGTVRNEQYF	TGTGCCAGCAGCTTAACGGGGGGGACGGTCCGCAACGAGCAGTACTTC
.	.	TRBV9	14	TRBJ2-5	CASSPPRREETQYF	TGTGCCAGCAGCCCTCCACGGCGGGAAGAGACCCAGTACTTC
few	.	TRBV29-1	16	TRBJ2-7	CSAAGVGGHSSYEQYF	TGCAGCGCCGCAGGGGTTGGGGGCCATAGCTCCTACGAGCAGTACTTC
.	TRBD1	TRBV29-1	12	TRBJ2-1	CSVVQDRGVQFF	TGCAGCGTAGTACAGGACAGGGGAGTACAGTTCTTC
.	TRBD1	TRBV10-3	16	TRBJ1-2	CAITTPGQGAFYGYTF	TGTGCCATTACCACTCCGGGACAGGGGGCCTTCTATGGCTACACCTTC
many	.	TRBV12-3/TRBV12-4	12	TRBJ1-5	CASRGSNQPQHF	TGTGCCAGCAGGGGTAGCAATCAGCCCCAGCATTTT
.	TRBD1	TRBV19	14	TRBJ1-2	CASRQTGTAYGYTF	TGTGCCAGTAGACAAACCGGGACAGCCTATGGCTACACCTTC
few	.	TRBV6-6	16	TRBJ1-5	CASSLTQGSPNQPQHF	TGTGCCAGCAGTTTGACGCAAGGCAGTCCCAATCAGCCCCAGCATTTT
.	TRBD2	TRBV7-2	16	TRBJ2-3	CASSLGRTSGSDTQYF	TGTGCCAGCAGCTTAGGCCGGACTAGCGGGTCAGATACGCAGTATTTT
.	.	TRBV27	15	TRBJ2-1	CASSRRRRDNNEQFF	TGTGCCAGCAGCCGCCGGAGGAGGGACAACAATGAGCAGTTCTTC
.	TRBD1	TRBV4-1	15	TRBJ2-7	CASSLLRDRIYEQYF	TGCGCCAGCAGCCTACTTCGGGACAGGATCTACGAGCAGTACTTC
.	TRBD1	TRBV6-5	15	TRBJ2-5	CAGSYSTPRGETQYF	TGTGCCGGCAGTTACTCGACCCCCAGGGGGGAGACCCAGTACTTC
.	.	TRBV6-1	13	TRBJ2-7	CASSVLTTYEQYF	TGTGCCAGCAGTGTACTCACTACCTACGAGCAGTACTTC
.	TRBD2	TRBV20-1	17	TRBJ2-3	CSARGLAGGPSTDTQYF	TGCAGTGCTAGGGGACTAGCGGGAGGACCTAGCACAGATACGCAGTATTTT
few	TRBD2	TRBV12-3/TRBV12-4	16	TRBJ2-1	CASSRSSGRVGNEQFF	TGTGCCAGCAGTAGGAGCAGTGGGAGGGTTGGCAATGAGCAGTTCTTC
.	TRBD2	TRBV20-1	16	TRBJ2-3	CGARDKAGVSSDTQYF	TGCGGTGCTAGAGATAAGGCGGGAGTTTCATCAGATACGCAGTATTTT
.	.	TRBV20-1	14	TRBJ2-1	CSAYGQFSYNEQFF	TGCAGTGCTTATGGACAGTTCTCCTACAATGAGCAGTTCTTC
.	.	TRBV5-1	14	TRBJ1-1	CASSLAGFGTEAFF	TGCGCCAGCAGCTTGGCGGGGTTTGGCACTGAAGCTTTCTTT
few	TRBD1	TRBV9	17	TRBJ1-1	CASSETGTGARNTEAFF	TGTGCCAGCAGCGAAACCGGGACAGGGGCGAGGAACACTGAAGCTTTCTTT
few	.	TRBV20-1	16	TRBJ1-4	CSARNWILTTNEKLFF	TGCAGTGCTAGAAACTGGATCCTTACAACTAATGAAAAACTGTTTTTT
.	TRBD1	TRBV20-1	12	TRBJ2-1	CSAVGGGYGQFF	TGCAGTGCTGTAGGGGGCGGGTATGGGCAGTTCTTC
few	.	TRBV15	14	TRBJ2-1	CATSLGRGQYEQFF	TGTGCCACCAGTCTAGGCAGAGGGCAATATGAGCAGTTCTTC
.	.	TRBV30	11	TRBJ2-7	CAWRDRYEQYF	TGTGCCTGGAGGGACCGTTACGAGCAGTACTTC
.	.	TRBV7-3	15	TRBJ2-3	CASSFGGLGTDTQYF	TGTGCCAGCAGCTTCGGCGGCCTGGGGACAGATACGCAGTATTTT
.	TRBD1	TRBV5-1	15	TRBJ1-5	CASSQIPGGDQPQHF	TGCGCCAGCAGCCAAATCCCAGGGGGCGACCAGCCCCAGCATTTT
.	TRBD2	TRBV29-1	13	TRBJ2-1	CSVAASGSVEQFF	TGCAGCGTTGCGGCTAGCGGGAGTGTTGAGCAGTTCTTC
few	.	TRBV29-1	13	TRBJ1-2	CSVDRSGYHGYTF	TGCAGCGTTGATAGGTCCGGATATCATGGCTACACCTTC